This entry lists 26 T cell receptor beta chains sequenced from one sample in a study of beta chain features in type 1 diabetes. General study results and limits: Patients with Type 1 diabetes showed moderately but significantly shorter TCRB CDR3s in all four CD4+ subsets.

Of the isolated RNA, all was reverse transcribed, and so the sequenced material was expressed TCRB transcripts. Some clones are missing from TCRdb's copy, which holds only in-frame ones; the method was immunoSEQ multiplex PCR. The data show roughly 220,000 clones, 16% seen once. These receptors' antigens are unknown. Sequenced input: naive CD4+ T cells from blood. All receptors come from a man aged 25 to 40 with type 1 diabetes.

There are a few counts of this clone. The chain couples TRBV5-4 to TRBJ2-5, with unresolved D. V was trimmed by 3 bases and J by 2 bases, leaving 14 bases between them. The CDR3 has 15 residues. The V gene's germline CDR1 is SGHNT and CDR2 YYREEE (reference sequence). CDR3 DNA sequence: TGTGCCAGCAGCTCAACTCTCGGCTTTCAAGAGACCCAGTACTTC. This encodes CASSSTLGFQETQYF.

The V gene is TRBV6-5, the J gene TRBJ2-3; weak D call: TRBD2 (6 bases). The V end was cut by 7 bases, the J end by 1 base, with 12 bases between. Germline-derived CDR1 and CDR2 are MNHEY and SVGAGI. CDR3 length equals 14 residues. Here the CDR3 DNA reads TGTGCCAGCAATCGGGGGTTGGGCACAGATACGCAGTATTTT. Its protein product is CASNRGLGTDTQYF.

The chain has TRBV2 and TRBJ2-7; D is unresolved. The V end lost 6 bases, the J end lost 2 bases, and 8 bases lay between the germline ends. Per germline, CDR1 SNHLY and CDR2 FYNNEI. The length of the CDR3 is 12 residues. The CDR3 here is CASRPDTYEQYF. Written as DNA, the CDR3 is TGTGCCAGCAGACCGGATACCTACGAGCAGTACTTC.

CDR3 region: CASSPPGGEQYF. CDR3 DNA sequence: TGTGCCAGCAGCCCGCCGGGCGGGGAGCAGTATTTT. The chain joins TRBV7-3 to TRBJ2-3, with TRBD2 as a possible D gene (6 bases). V dropped 5 bases and J dropped 11 bases, with 14 bases sitting between them. Germline loops: CDR1 SGHTA, CDR2 FQGTGA. The CDR3 contains 12 residues.

The rearrangement joins TRBV14 to TRBJ2-1, with 11 nucleotides matching TRBD2. The CDR3 length is 17 residues. After removal of 4 bases from V and 3 bases from J, the junction contained 8 bases not matched to a gene. The germline V gene has CDR1 SGHDN and CDR2 FVKESK. CDR3 loop: CASSPLGTSGYYNEQFF. CDR3 DNA: TGTGCCAGCAGCCCCCTAGGGACTAGCGGATACTACAATGAGCAGTTCTTC.

The rearrangement uses TRBV27 and TRBJ2-7; possibly TRBD2 for D (5 bases). Trimming took off 5 bases at V and 4 bases at J, with 9 bases between the two ends. From germline, CDR1 is MNHEY and CDR2 SMNVEV (reference sequence). This CDR3 has 12 amino acids. This chain's CDR3 is CASSPPGYEQYF. The DNA for the CDR3 is TGTGCCAGCAGTCCCCCGGGGTACGAGCAGTACTTC.

This clone has only a few counts. The chain's CDR3 is CASSVTEGQGYEAFF. The DNA for the CDR3 is TGTGCCAGCAGCGTGACCGAAGGACAGGGGTATGAAGCTTTCTTT. The chain links TRBV9 to TRBJ1-1; 9 nucleotides line up with TRBD1. Germline V lookup: CDR1 SGDLS, CDR2 YYNGEE. The CDR3 spans 15 residues. The J segment lost 7 bases and the V segment lost 2 bases, leaving 9 bases of the junction unmatched.

The chain carries TRBV2 and TRBJ1-1; D is uncertain. Germline V gene data show CDR1 as SNHLY and CDR2 as FYNNEI. With 6 bases removed from V and 1 base from J, the gap between germline ends came to 15 bases. This CDR3 has 15 amino acids. CDR3 DNA sequence: TGTGCCAGCAGGACCCGTGGACTGTCGAACACTGAAGCTTTCTTT. This gives the protein CASRTRGLSNTEAFF.

This clone turned up a few times. Other DNA sequences within the sample encode an identical CDR3. The chain employs TRBV29-1 and TRBJ2-5; TRBD1 agrees at 7 bases. With 3 bases clipped from V and 5 bases from J, the junction kept 9 bases outside the gene matches. Germline loops: CDR1 SQVTM, CDR2 ANQGSEA. This CDR3 contains 14 residues. CDR3 region: CSVDLQGITETQYF. The CDR3 DNA is TGCAGCGTTGACCTACAGGGGATTACGGAGACCCAGTACTTC.

The chain couples TRBV7-9 to TRBJ2-2; D not resolved. CDR3 length equals 14 residues. The V gene's germline CDR1 is SEHNR and CDR2 FQNEAQ (reference sequence). V was shortened by 3 bases and J by 4 bases, with 9 bases between the two germline ends. CDR3 residues: CASSLRAGTGELFF. The CDR3 bases are TGTGCCAGCAGCTTGAGAGCCGGCACCGGGGAGCTGTTTTTT.

V and J are TRBV19 and TRBJ2-1; 9 positions agree with TRBD1. The trim removed 6 bases at V and 7 bases at J, leaving 10 bases unmatched. The length of the CDR3 is 15 residues. Germline V CDR1 and CDR2: LNHDA, SQIVND (reference sequence). In DNA form, the CDR3 reads TGTGCCAGTAGAGAATCAGGACAGGGGACGAATGAGCAGTTCTTC. Translation: CASRESGQGTNEQFF.

This clone has only a few counts. The rearrangement joins TRBV9 to TRBJ1-2; no clear D. The CDR3 is made up of 14 amino acids. The germline gives CDR1 SGDLS, CDR2 YYNGEE. Trimming pared 0 bases from V and 1 base from J, leaving 7 bases between. CDR3 sequence (DNA): TGTGCCAGCAGCGTAGAGGAGAGTAACTATGGCTACACCTTC. It yields the protein CASSVEESNYGYTF.

The chain links TRBV5-1 to TRBJ2-3; D perhaps matches TRBD2 (6 bases). V shed 1 base and J shed 2 bases, with 11 bases lying between them. There are 15 residues in the CDR3. Germline V gene data show CDR1 as SGHRS and CDR2 as YFSETQ. CDR3 loop: CASSLQGTFTDTQYF. The CDR3 nucleotides are TGCGCCAGCAGCTTGCAAGGGACTTTCACAGATACGCAGTATTTT.

This clone was counted only a few times. The chain recombines TRBV30 with TRBJ2-3; the match to TRBD2 covers 8 bases. J lost 0 bases, V lost 2 bases, and 4 bases had no gene match. Germline V gene sequence: CDR1 GTSNPN, CDR2 SVGIG (reference sequence). The CDR3 is 15 residues long. CDR3 nucleotides: TGTGCCTGGAGTCCCACGGGAGGGAGCACAGATACGCAGTATTTT. This codes for CAWSPTGGSTDTQYF.

The CDR3 DNA follows: TGCAGCGTTGGAGAGCAATTGCAAGAGACCCAGTACTTC. Residues: CSVGEQLQETQYF. The chain combines TRBV29-1 with TRBJ2-5; D ambiguous. Trimming took 4 bases from V and 2 from J, leaving 11 bases between them. Looked up from germline, CDR1 is SQVTM and CDR2 is ANQGSEA. The CDR3 sequence is 13 residues long.

The chain is built from TRBV9 and TRBJ1-5; D call uncertain. The germline CDR1 and CDR2 sequences are SGDLS and YYNGEE. This CDR3 has 15 residues. Trimming left V 3 bases short and J 5 bases short, with 15 bases between. CDR3 bases: TGTGCCAGCAGCGAGTCGGGGTGGGCGGATCAGCCCCAGCATTTT. It specifies CASSESGWADQPQHF.

The rearrangement links TRBV5-6 to TRBJ2-1; TRBD2 matches 7 bases. Germline V gene data show CDR1 as SGHDT and CDR2 as YYEEEE. The CDR3 extends over 16 amino acids. With 1 base clipped from V and 5 bases from J, the junction kept 9 bases outside the gene matches. CDR3 region: CASSLRLAAKNNEQFF. The CDR3 DNA sequence: TGTGCCAGCAGCTTGAGGCTAGCGGCCAAAAACAATGAGCAGTTCTTC.

A few counts support this clone. The chain has TRBV27 and TRBJ2-1; 7 nucleotides agree with TRBD1. The CDR3 is made up of 17 amino acids. Germline CDR1 MNHEY, CDR2 SMNVEV (reference sequence). V was clipped by 5 bases and J by 4 bases; unmatched bases: 14. CDR3 DNA: TGTGCCAGCAGTACCACTACAGGGGCGGCAAGGTACAATGAGCAGTTCTTC. It encodes CASSTTTGAARYNEQFF.

The rearrangement uses TRBV7-9 and TRBJ1-5; no clear D. CDR1 SEHNR and CDR2 FQNEAQ come from the germline V gene (reference sequence). CDR3 length equals 12 residues. V was pared by 1 base and J by 10 bases, with 8 bases between. The CDR3 DNA follows: TGTGCCAGCAGCTTAGAGGGTTCCCCCCAGCATTTT. It encodes CASSLEGSPQHF.

The chain is built from TRBV5-1 and TRBJ2-7; D may correspond to TRBD1 or TRBD2 (6 bases each). Between the trimmed V and J ends, which lost 1 base and 5 bases, there was a span of 16 bases. The CDR3 spans 15 residues. CDR1 is SGHRS, CDR2 YFSETQ, per germline. CDR3 DNA: TGCGCCAGCAGCTTGAGGAGGGACACGAACCACGAGCAGTACTTC. Translation gives CASSLRRDTNHEQYF. Full variable domain (missing parts from reference TRBV5-1 and TRBJ2-7): KAGVTQTPRYLIKTRGQQVTLSCSPISGHRSVSWYQQTPGQGLQFLFEYFSETQRNKGNFPGRFSGRQFSNSRSEMNVSTLELGDSALYLCASSLRRDTNHEQYFGPGTRLTVT.

The chain joins TRBV6-5 to TRBJ2-5; tentatively, D is TRBD2 (5 bases). Germline CDR1 MNHEY, CDR2 SVGAGI. The CDR3 has 12 residues. V lost 5 bases to trimming and J lost 3 bases, with 7 bases between them. The chain's CDR3 is CASSPAEETQYF. The CDR3 coding sequence is TGTGCCAGCAGTCCAGCGGAAGAGACCCAGTACTTC.

CDR3 in DNA: TGTGCCAGCAGTCTTCAACGTTCGTTCACAGATACGCAGTATTTT. This gives the protein CASSLQRSFTDTQYF. This chain links TRBV7-2 with TRBJ2-3; D gene ambiguous. Germline V gives CDR1 SGHTA, CDR2 FQGNSA. Trimming shortened V by 6 bases and J by 2 bases, and 15 bases separated the two germline ends. CDR3 length equals 15 residues.

This clone is a singleton in its sample. This chain links TRBV6-5 with TRBJ1-1; D gene uncertain. The germline CDR1 and CDR2 sequences are MNHEY and SVGAGI. This CDR3 has 14 amino acids. Trimming pared 0 bases from V and 3 bases from J, leaving 8 bases between. As DNA, the CDR3 is TGTGCCAGCAGTTACTCGAGCGCGGACACTGAAGCTTTCTTT. Its translation is CASSYSSADTEAFF.

The gene calls are TRBV27 and TRBJ1-4; 9 positions agree with TRBD1. Per the germline V gene, CDR1 is MNHEY and CDR2 is SMNVEV (reference sequence). V dropped 6 bases and J dropped 7; count of bases not matched to a gene: 6. The CDR3 has 14 residues. CDR3 coding DNA: TGTGCCAGCAGCTCCGGGACAGGGTTTGAAAAACTGTTTTTT. Encoded protein: CASSSGTGFEKLFF.

The V call is TRBV29-1, the J call TRBJ2-5; no reliable D call. The germline CDR1 and CDR2 sequences are SQVTM and ANQGSEA. V lost 8 bases and J 1 base, leaving 20 bases between the germline ends. The length of the CDR3 is 15 residues. This chain's CDR3 is CSLTRRPDSQETQYF. DNA for the CDR3: TGCAGCTTAACCAGGCGGCCGGATTCCCAAGAGACCCAGTACTTC.

This clone was recorded a few times. This rearrangement joins TRBV6-1 to TRBJ1-4; D uncertain. This CDR3 is built from 11 residues. The V end lost 5 bases, the J end lost 8 bases, and 6 bases lay between the germline ends. The V gene's germline CDR1 is MNHNS and CDR2 SASEGT. The CDR3 nucleotides read TGTGCCAGCAGTCTAACAGAAAAACTGTTTTTT. Encoded protein: CASSLTEKLFF.